A selection of T cell receptor beta chains follows, all from one sample in a study of blood T cell repertoires in COVID-19. Using immunoSEQ multiplex PCR, the repertoire was profiled, and TCRdb retains in-frame clones only, with some absent. The sample lists some 210,000 clones, around 80% occurring once. The specimen sequenced was peripheral blood. These receptors were taken from a woman in her thirties or forties with acute or convalescent COVID-19. The CDR3 runs from the conserved cysteine through the conserved F or W. A D gene is named only where the DNA matches it firmly. Size tells how often a clone was seen (once, few, many) or the class of an expanded clone, and some rows leave it out.

TRBV5-1	-	TRBD1	TRBJ1-1	CASKPNVEGGLNTEAFF	TGCGCCAGCAAGCCGAACGTGGAAGGGGGCTTGAACACTGAAGCTTTCTTT
TRBV4-3	-	TRBD2	TRBJ2-3	CASSQDLGPGLATDTQYF	TGCGCCAGCAGCCAAGATCTCGGGCCGGGACTAGCCACAGATACGCAGTATTTT
TRBV20-1	-	-	TRBJ2-4	CSASQSGADIQYF	TGCAGTGCTAGTCAATCAGGGGCCGACATTCAGTACTTC
TRBV11-2	-	TRBD2	TRBJ2-5	CASSLDGLDQETQYF	TGTGCCAGCAGCTTAGATGGACTAGACCAAGAGACCCAGTACTTC
TRBV10-2	once	TRBD2	TRBJ2-4	CASSELAVNIQYF	TGCGCCAGCAGTGAGCTAGCGGTAAACATTCAGTACTTC
TRBV19	-	TRBD2	TRBJ2-4	CASSIGRGNIQYF	TGTGCCAGTAGTATTGGGAGGGGAAACATTCAGTACTTC
TRBV11-2	-	TRBD2	TRBJ2-1	CASSASGRISYNEQFF	TGTGCCAGCAGCGCAAGCGGGAGGATAAGCTACAATGAGCAGTTCTTC
TRBV6-1	once	TRBD1	TRBJ2-1	CATFAGGWEQFF	TGTGCCACCTTTGCAGGGGGCTGGGAGCAGTTCTTC
TRBV18	-	TRBD1	TRBJ1-6	CASSTGTGDTSPLHF	TGTGCCAGCTCAACCGGGACAGGGGACACCTCACCCCTCCACTTT
TRBV10-3	-	TRBD2	TRBJ2-2	CALGTSDTGELFF	TGTGCCCTAGGGACTAGCGACACCGGGGAGCTGTTTTTT
TRBV30	few	TRBD1	TRBJ1-1	CAWSRGPEEAFF	TGTGCCTGGAGTAGGGGGCCAGAGGAAGCTTTCTTT
TRBV27	-	TRBD1	TRBJ1-1	CASSYSGTGGGLGAFF	TGTGCCAGCAGTTATTCCGGGACAGGGGGCGGTTTAGGTGCTTTCTTT
TRBV5-4	-	-	TRBJ1-3	CASSLGQGNTIYF	TGTGCCAGCAGCTTGGGACAGGGAAACACCATATATTTT
TRBV13	-	TRBD2	TRBJ2-7	CASSSRLAGAGEQYF	TGTGCCAGCAGCTCAAGACTAGCGGGAGCTGGCGAGCAGTACTTC
TRBV11-2	-	TRBD1	TRBJ1-6	CASSLQGDNSPLHF	TGTGCCAGCAGCTTGCAGGGGGATAATTCACCCCTCCACTTT
TRBV9	-	TRBD1	TRBJ2-3	CASSGTGRSTDTQYF	TGTGCCAGCAGTGGGACAGGGAGAAGCACAGATACGCAGTATTTT
TRBV19	-	TRBD1	TRBJ1-5	CASRDRGNQPQHF	TGTGCCAGCCGGGACAGGGGAAATCAGCCCCAGCATTTT
TRBV29-1	-	-	TRBJ2-5	CSVELELETQYF	TGCAGCGTTGAATTAGAACTTGAGACCCAGTACTTC
TRBV5-1	-	TRBD2	TRBJ2-1	CASSSLSGGLPSYNEQFF	TGCGCCAGCAGCTCCCTTAGCGGGGGGCTTCCCTCCTACAATGAGCAGTTCTTC
TRBV19	-	TRBD1	TRBJ1-1	CASTPGQGLVDTEAFF	TGTGCCAGTACCCCGGGACAGGGTCTTGTGGACACTGAAGCTTTCTTT
TRBV5-1	-	TRBD1	TRBJ2-1	CASSLQGNIYNEQFF	TGCGCCAGCAGCTTACAGGGGAATATCTACAATGAGCAGTTCTTC
TRBV5-1	-	-	TRBJ1-3	CASSPVTGNTIYF	TGCGCCAGCAGCCCTGTGACGGGGAACACCATATATTTT
TRBV27	-	TRBD2	TRBJ2-1	CASSHGLAGYNEQFF	TGTGCCAGCAGCCATGGACTAGCGGGTTACAATGAGCAGTTCTTC
TRBV29-1	-	-	TRBJ1-2	CSVDGMGGYTF	TGCAGCGTTGACGGGATGGGCGGCTACACCTTC
TRBV7-9	-	-	TRBJ2-5	CASSLAAETQYF	TGTGCCAGCAGCTTGGCGGCGGAGACCCAGTACTTC
TRBV5-8	-	TRBD1	TRBJ1-3	CASSLRTGVSGNTIYF	TGTGCCAGCAGCTTGCGGACAGGGGTCTCTGGAAACACCATATATTTT
TRBV11-2	once	-	TRBJ2-7	CASSLGGSSYEQYF	TGTGCCAGCAGCTTAGGAGGAAGCTCCTACGAGCAGTACTTC
TRBV2	few	TRBD2	TRBJ2-3	CATTTSAFADTQYF	TGTGCCACTACGACTAGCGCCTTTGCAGATACGCAGTATTTT
TRBV7-9	-	TRBD2	TRBJ2-1	CASSQWGLAGDNEQFF	TGTGCCAGCAGCCAGTGGGGACTAGCGGGTGACAATGAGCAGTTCTTC
TRBV5-4	few	-	TRBJ2-7	CASSRGPSSYEQYF	TGTGCCAGCAGCAGGGGCCCTAGCTCCTACGAGCAGTACTTC
TRBV27	-	-	TRBJ2-5	CASSLGISSRQQETQYF	TGTGCCAGCAGTTTAGGTATCTCTAGCAGACAACAAGAGACCCAGTACTTC
TRBV19	-	-	TRBJ2-3	CASSIGRQDTQYF	TGTGCCAGTAGTATAGGGCGACAAGATACGCAGTATTTT
TRBV12-3/TRBV12-4	-	TRBD2	TRBJ2-7	CASGGVSYEQYF	TGTGCCAGCGGGGGGGTGTCCTACGAGCAGTACTTC
TRBV9	-	TRBD2	TRBJ2-1	CASSVWTSDNEQFF	TGTGCCAGCAGCGTCTGGACTAGCGACAATGAGCAGTTCTTC
TRBV2	-	TRBD1	TRBJ2-7	CASSDWTGASYEQYF	TGTGCCAGCAGTGACTGGACAGGGGCAAGCTACGAGCAGTACTTC
TRBV7-2	-	-	TRBJ1-3	CASSQGSRNTIYF	TGTGCCAGCAGCCAAGGTTCGCGGAACACCATATATTTT
TRBV11-2	-	TRBD2	TRBJ2-7	CASSLGTSDYEQYF	TGTGCCAGCAGCTTAGGGACTAGCGACTACGAGCAGTACTTC
TRBV6-5	few	TRBD1	TRBJ1-3	CASNYRGNTIYF	TGTGCCAGCAATTACAGGGGTAACACCATATATTTT
TRBV6-6	few	-	TRBJ2-1	CASSLTGAGNEQFF	TGTGCCAGCAGTCTTACAGGGGCGGGGAATGAGCAGTTCTTC
TRBV10-3	-	-	TRBJ2-7	CAISASYEQYF	TGTGCCATCAGTGCCAGCTACGAGCAGTACTTC
TRBV9	-	-	TRBJ1-3	CASSASGRISGNTIYF	TGTGCCAGCAGCGCTTCGGGTCGTATCTCTGGAAACACCATATATTTT